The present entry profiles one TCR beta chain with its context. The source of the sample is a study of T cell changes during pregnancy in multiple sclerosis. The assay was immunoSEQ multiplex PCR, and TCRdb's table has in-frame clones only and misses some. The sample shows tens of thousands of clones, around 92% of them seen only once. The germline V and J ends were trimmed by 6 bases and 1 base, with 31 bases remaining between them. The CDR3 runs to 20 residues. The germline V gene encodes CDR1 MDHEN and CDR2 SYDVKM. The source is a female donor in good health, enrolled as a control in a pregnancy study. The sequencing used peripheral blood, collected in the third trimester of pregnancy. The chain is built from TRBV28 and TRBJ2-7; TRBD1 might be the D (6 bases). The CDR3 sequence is CASSARGRTVTLLGSYEQYF. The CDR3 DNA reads TGTGCCAGCAGCGCCAGGGGCAGGACAGTCACTTTATTAGGGTCCTACGAGCAGTACTTC. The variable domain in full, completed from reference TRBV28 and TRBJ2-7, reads DVKVTQSSRYLVKRTGEKVFLECVQDMDHENMFWYRQDPGLGLRLIYFSYDVKMKEKGDIPEGYSVSREKKERFSLILESASTNQTSMYLCASSARGRTVTLLGSYEQYFGPGTRLTVT.